The subject of this entry is one T cell receptor beta chain. Its antigen is currently unknown. The data derive from a study of identical twins. Findings and limits, study-wide: Cord blood's abundant beta clonotypes had fewer insertions, unlike memory repertoires.

Template switching introduced a universal primer site, and the cDNA bore unique molecular identifiers. MiXCR was run by TCRdb on the 5' RACE reads, yielding one entry per CDR3 protein. The sample lists 450,000 to 650,000 distinct CDR3 sequences; approximately 10% were seen once. Germline loops: CDR1 LGHDT, CDR2 YNNKEL (reference sequence). The CDR3 spans 12 residues. Between the trimmed V and J ends, which lost 7 bases and 7 bases, there was a span of 10 bases. There were only healthy Caucasians among the donors. This sample also belongs to another study, concerning yellow fever vaccine responses in identical twins.

Sequences were obtained from PBMCs. The TCR originated in a woman between 18 and 30 years old in good health. The J gene is TRBJ2-2, the V gene TRBV3-1, with D uncertain. The CDR3 sequence is CASNPMGGELFF. The CDR3 coding sequence is TGTGCCAGCAACCCCATGGGCGGGGAGCTGTTTTTT.